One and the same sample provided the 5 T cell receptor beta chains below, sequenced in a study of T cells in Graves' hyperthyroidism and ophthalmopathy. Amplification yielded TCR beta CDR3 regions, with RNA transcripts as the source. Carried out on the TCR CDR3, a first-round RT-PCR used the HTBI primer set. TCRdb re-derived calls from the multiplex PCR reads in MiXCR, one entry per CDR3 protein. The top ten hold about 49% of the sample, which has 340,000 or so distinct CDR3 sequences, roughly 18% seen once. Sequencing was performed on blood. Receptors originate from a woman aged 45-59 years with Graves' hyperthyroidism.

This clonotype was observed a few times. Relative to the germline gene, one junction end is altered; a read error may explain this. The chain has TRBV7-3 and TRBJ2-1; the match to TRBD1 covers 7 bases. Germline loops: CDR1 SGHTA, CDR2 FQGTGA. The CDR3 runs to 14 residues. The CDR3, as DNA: TGTGCCTGCAGCCCGGGACAGCTCTACAATGAGCAGTTCTTC. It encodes CACSPGQLYNEQFF.

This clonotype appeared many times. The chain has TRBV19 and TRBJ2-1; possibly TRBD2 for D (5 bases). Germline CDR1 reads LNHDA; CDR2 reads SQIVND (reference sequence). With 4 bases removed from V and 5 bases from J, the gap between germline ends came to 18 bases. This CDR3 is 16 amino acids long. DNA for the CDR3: TGTGCCAGTAGTACCAATACTAGAGGGAAAAACAATGAGCAGTTCTTC. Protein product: CASSTNTRGKNNEQFF.

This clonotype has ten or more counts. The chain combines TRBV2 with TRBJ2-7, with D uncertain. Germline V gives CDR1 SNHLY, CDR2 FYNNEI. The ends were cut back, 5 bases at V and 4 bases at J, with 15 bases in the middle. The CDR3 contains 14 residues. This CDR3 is CASSSGLSAYEQYF. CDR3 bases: TGTGCCAGCAGTTCGGGTCTCTCGGCGTACGAGCAGTACTTC.

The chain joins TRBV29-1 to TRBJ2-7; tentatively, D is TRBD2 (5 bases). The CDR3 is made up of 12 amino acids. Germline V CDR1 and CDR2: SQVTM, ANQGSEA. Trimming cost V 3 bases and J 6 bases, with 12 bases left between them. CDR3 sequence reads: CSVEVGVGEQYF. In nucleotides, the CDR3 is TGCAGCGTTGAGGTGGGAGTAGGCGAGCAGTACTTC.

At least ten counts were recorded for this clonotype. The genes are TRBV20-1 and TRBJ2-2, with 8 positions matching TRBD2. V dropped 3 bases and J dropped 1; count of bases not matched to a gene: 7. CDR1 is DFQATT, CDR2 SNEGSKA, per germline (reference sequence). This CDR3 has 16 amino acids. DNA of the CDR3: TGCAGTGCTAGTGAATGGCTAGCGGGGAACACCGGGGAGCTGTTTTTT. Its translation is CSASEWLAGNTGELFF.